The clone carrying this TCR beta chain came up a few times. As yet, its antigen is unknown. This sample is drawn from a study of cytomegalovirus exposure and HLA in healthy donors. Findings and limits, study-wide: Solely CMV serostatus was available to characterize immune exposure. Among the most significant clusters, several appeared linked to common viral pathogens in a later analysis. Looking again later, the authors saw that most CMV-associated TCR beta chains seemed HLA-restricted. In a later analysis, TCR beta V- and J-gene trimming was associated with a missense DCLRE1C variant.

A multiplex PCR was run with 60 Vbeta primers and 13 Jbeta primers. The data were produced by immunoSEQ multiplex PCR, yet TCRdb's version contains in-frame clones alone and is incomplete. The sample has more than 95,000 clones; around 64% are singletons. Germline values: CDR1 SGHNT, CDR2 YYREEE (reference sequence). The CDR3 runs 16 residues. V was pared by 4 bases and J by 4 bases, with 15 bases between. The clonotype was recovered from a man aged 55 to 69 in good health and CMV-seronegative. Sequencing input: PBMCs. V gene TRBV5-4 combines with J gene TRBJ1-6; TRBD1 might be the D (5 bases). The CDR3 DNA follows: TGTGCCAGCAGCCCCACCGTCGGGGGGTATAATTCACCCCTCCACTTT. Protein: CASSPTVGGYNSPLHF.